This T cell receptor (beta chain) was documented in a study of blood T cell repertoires in COVID-19. Study information: From the United States, Italy and Spain came samples of acute and convalescent COVID-19. T cells, B-cell-depleted T cells, or PBMCs supplied cDNA or gDNA.

CDR1 WNHNN and CDR2 SYGVQD come from the germline V gene (reference sequence). Trimming removed 3 bases at V and 4 bases at J, with 10 bases between. This CDR3 is built from 13 residues. In the original workflow: Amplification of reference gene primers provided the estimated nucleated cell counts. The data were produced by immunoSEQ multiplex PCR, yet TCRdb's version contains in-frame clones alone and is incomplete. V and J calls and clone size follow that table, whereas D and trimming were derived from the DNA. Counted here are about 380,000 clones, about 90% occurring once; the ten biggest clones make up around 3%.

The receptor's source is a woman aged 30 to 39 who had recovered from COVID-19. The chain is built from TRBV10-1 and TRBJ2-7; D gene ambiguous. The sample comprised PBMCs or T cells enriched from blood (not recorded which). CDR3 protein: CASSDPPLYEQYF. CDR3 DNA sequence: TGCGCCAGCAGTGACCCGCCACTATACGAGCAGTACTTC.